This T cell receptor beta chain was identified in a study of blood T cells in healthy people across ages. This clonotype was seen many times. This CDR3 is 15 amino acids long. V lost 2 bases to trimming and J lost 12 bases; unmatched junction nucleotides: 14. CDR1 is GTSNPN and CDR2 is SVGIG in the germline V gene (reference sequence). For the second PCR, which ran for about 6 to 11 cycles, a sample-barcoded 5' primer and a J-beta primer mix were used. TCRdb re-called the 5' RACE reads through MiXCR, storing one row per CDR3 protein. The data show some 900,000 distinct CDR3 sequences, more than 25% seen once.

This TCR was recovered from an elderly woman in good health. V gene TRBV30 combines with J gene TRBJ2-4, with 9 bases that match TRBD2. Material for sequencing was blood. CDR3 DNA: TGTGCCTGGAGTTTTGGCGGGGGGGCCTACGAATCTCAGTACTTC. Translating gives CAWSFGGGAYESQYF.